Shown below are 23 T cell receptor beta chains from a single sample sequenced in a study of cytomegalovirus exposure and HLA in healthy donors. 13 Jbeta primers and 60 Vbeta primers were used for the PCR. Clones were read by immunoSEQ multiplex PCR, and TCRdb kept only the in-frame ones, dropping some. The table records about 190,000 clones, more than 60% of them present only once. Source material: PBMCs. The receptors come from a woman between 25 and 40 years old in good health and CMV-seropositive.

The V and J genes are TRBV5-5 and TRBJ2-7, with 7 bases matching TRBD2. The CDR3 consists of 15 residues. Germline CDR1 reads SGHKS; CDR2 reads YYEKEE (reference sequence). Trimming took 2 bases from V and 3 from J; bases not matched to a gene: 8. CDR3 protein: CASSLGSGPFYEQYF. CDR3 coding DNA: TGTGCCAGCAGCTTAGGTAGCGGGCCTTTCTACGAGCAGTACTTC.

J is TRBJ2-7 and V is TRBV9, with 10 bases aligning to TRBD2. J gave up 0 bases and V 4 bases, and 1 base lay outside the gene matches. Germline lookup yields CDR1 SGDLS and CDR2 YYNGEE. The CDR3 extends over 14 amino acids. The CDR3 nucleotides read TGTGCCAGCAGCCCTAGCGGGAGCTCCTACGAGCAGTACTTC. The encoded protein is CASSPSGSSYEQYF.

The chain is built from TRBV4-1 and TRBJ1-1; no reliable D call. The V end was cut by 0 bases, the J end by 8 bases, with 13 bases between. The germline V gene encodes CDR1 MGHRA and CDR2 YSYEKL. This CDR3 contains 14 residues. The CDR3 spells CASSQDMEVFEAFF. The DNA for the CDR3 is TGCGCCAGCAGCCAAGATATGGAGGTCTTCGAAGCTTTCTTT.

The CDR3 sequence is CASSLSGGAGDTQYF. The CDR3, as DNA: TGTGCCAGCAGTCTAAGCGGGGGGGCAGGTGATACGCAGTATTTT. This rearrangement joins TRBV7-2 to TRBJ2-3; 10 nucleotides match TRBD2. The J segment lost 6 bases and the V segment lost 6 bases, leaving 9 bases of the junction unmatched. The CDR3 runs 15 residues. CDR1 is SGHTA, CDR2 FQGNSA, per germline.

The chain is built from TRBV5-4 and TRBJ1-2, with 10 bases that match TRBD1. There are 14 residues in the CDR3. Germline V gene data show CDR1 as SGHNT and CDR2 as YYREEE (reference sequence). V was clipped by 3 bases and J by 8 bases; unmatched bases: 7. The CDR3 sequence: CASSSIGTGAGYTF. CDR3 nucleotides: TGTGCCAGCAGCTCAATCGGGACAGGGGCCGGCTACACCTTC.

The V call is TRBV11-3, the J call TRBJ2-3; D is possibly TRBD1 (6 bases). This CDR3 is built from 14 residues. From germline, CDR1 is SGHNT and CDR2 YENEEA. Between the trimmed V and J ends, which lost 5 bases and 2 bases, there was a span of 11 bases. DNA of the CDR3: TGTGCCAGCAGCCTGGACAGATTCACAGATACGCAGTATTTT. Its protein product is CASSLDRFTDTQYF.

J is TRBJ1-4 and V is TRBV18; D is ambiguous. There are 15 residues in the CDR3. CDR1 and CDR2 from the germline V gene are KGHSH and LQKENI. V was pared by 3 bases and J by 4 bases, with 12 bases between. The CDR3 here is CASSPVLGRNEKLFF. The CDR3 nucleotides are TGTGCCAGCTCACCCGTCCTGGGCCGTAATGAAAAACTGTTTTTT.

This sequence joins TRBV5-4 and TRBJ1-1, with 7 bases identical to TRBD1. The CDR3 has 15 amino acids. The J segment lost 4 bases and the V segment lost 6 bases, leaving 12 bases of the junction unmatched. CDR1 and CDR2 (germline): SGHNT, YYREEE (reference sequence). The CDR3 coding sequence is TGTGCCAGCACCCCGGGTAACAGGGGAGCCACTGAAGCTTTCTTT. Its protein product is CASTPGNRGATEAFF.

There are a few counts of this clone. The CDR3 loop reads CASSSTGLAGEQYF. CDR3 nucleotides: TGTGCCAGCTCATCGACGGGACTAGCGGGCGAGCAGTACTTC. This chain connects TRBV18 to TRBJ2-7, with TRBD2 matching 12 bases. The germline gives CDR1 KGHSH, CDR2 LQKENI. The length of the CDR3 is 14 residues. Unmatched junction bases numbered 5, after V lost 5 bases and J lost 6 bases.

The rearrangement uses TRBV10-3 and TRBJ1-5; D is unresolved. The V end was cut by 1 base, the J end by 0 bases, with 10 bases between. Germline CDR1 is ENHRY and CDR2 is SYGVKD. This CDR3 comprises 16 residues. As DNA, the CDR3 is TGTGCCATCAGTGAGTTTGACAACCCTAGCAATCAGCCCCAGCATTTT. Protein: CAISEFDNPSNQPQHF.

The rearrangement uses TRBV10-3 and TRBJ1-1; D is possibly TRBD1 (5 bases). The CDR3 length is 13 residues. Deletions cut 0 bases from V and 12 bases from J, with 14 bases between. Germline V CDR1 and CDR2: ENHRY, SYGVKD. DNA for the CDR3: TGTGCCATCAGTGAGTCATTTAACAGGTGGACTTTCTTT. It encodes CAISESFNRWTFF.

The CDR3 protein is CASSLGPTPALEQFF. CDR3 coding DNA: TGTGCCAGCAGCTTGGGTCCAACTCCCGCGCTAGAGCAGTTCTTC. The chain combines TRBV5-4 with TRBJ2-1; no clear D. The germline V gene encodes CDR1 SGHNT and CDR2 YYREEE (reference sequence). The CDR3 is made up of 15 amino acids. Trimming stripped 0 bases from V and 10 bases from J, with 17 bases between.

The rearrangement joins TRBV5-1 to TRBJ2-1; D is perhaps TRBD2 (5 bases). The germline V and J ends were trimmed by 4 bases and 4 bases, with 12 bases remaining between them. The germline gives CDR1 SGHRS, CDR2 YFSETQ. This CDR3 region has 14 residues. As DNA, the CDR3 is TGCGCCAGCAGCCCTGGGAGTGCTTACAATGAGCAGTTCTTC. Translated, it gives CASSPGSAYNEQFF.

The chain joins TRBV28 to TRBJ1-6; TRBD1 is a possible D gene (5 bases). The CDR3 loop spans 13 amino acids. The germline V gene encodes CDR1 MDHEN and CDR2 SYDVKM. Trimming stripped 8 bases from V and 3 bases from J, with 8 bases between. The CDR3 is CASCGGYNSPLHF. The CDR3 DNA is TGTGCCAGCTGCGGGGGCTATAATTCACCCCTCCACTTT.

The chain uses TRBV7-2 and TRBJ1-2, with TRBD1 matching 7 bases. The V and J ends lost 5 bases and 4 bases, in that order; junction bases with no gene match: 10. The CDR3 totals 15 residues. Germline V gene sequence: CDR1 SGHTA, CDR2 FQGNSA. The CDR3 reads CASSQDRTYAYGYTF. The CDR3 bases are TGTGCCAGCAGCCAGGACAGGACTTATGCCTATGGCTACACCTTC.

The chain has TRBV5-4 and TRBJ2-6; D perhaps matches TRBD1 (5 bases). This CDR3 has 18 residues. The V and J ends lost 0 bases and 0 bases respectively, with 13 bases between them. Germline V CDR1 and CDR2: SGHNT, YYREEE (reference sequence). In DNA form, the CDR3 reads TGTGCCAGCAGCTTGGCTGGGAAGGGGCGCTCTGGGGCCAACGTCCTGACTTTC. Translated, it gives CASSLAGKGRSGANVLTF. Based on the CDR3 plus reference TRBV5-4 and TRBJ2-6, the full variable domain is ETGVTQSPTHLIKTRGQQVTLRCSSQSGHNTVSWYQQALGQGPQFIFQYYREEENGRGNFPPRFSGLQFPNYSSELNVNALELDDSALYLCASSLAGKGRSGANVLTFGAGSRLTVL.

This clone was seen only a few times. CDR3 sequence (DNA): TGTGCCAGCAGCGGGGTAGCGGTACCCTCAGATACGCAGTATTTT. Encoded protein: CASSGVAVPSDTQYF. The chain employs TRBV9 and TRBJ2-3; D possibly corresponds to TRBD2 (6 bases). CDR3 size: 15 residues. The germline CDR1 and CDR2 sequences are SGDLS and YYNGEE. V was clipped by 3 bases and J by 4 bases, with 15 bases between them.

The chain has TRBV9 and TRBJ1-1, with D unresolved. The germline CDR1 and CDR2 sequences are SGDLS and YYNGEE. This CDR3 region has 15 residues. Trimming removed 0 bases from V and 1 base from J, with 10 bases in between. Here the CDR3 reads CASSVDGVGNTEAFF. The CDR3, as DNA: TGTGCCAGCAGCGTAGACGGGGTAGGGAACACTGAAGCTTTCTTT.

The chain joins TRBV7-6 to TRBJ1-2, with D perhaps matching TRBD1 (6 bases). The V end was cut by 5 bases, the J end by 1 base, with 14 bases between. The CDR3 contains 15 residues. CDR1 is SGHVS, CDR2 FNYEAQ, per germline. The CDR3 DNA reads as TGTGCCAGCAGCAGGGGGGGCAGGGGTAACTATGGCTACACCTTC. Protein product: CASSRGGRGNYGYTF.

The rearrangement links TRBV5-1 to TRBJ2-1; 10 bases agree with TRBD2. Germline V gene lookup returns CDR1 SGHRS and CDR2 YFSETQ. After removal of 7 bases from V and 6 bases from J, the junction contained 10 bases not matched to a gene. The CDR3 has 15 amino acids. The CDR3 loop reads CASCPGSGGVNEQFF. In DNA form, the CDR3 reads TGCGCCAGCTGCCCGGGAAGCGGGGGGGTCAATGAGCAGTTCTTC. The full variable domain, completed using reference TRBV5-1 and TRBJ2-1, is KAGVTQTPRYLIKTRGQQVTLSCSPISGHRSVSWYQQTPGQGLQFLFEYFSETQRNKGNFPGRFSGRQFSNSRSEMNVSTLELGDSALYLCASCPGSGGVNEQFFGPGTRLTVL.

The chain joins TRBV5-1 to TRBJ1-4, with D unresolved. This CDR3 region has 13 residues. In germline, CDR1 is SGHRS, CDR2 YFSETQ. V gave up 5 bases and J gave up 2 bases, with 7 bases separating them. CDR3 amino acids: CASRGQTNEKLFF. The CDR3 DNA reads TGCGCCAGCAGGGGCCAGACTAATGAAAAACTGTTTTTT.

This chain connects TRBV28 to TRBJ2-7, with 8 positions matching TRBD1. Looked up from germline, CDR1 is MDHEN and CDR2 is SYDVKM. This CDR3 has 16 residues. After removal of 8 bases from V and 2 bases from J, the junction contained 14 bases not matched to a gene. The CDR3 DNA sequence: TGTGCCAGCGGTTCCTCTTCTACAGGGGGGACCTACGAGCAGTACTTC. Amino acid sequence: CASGSSSTGGTYEQYF.

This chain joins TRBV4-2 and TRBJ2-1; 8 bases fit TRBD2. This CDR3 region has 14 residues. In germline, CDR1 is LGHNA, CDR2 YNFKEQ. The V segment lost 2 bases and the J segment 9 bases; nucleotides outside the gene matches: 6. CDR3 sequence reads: CASSQIAGQGEQFF. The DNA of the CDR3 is TGTGCCAGCAGCCAAATAGCGGGGCAAGGTGAGCAGTTCTTC.